The present T cell receptor (beta chain) was sequenced within a study of cytomegalovirus exposure and HLA in healthy donors (dated by TCRdb to about 2017). About the full investigation: According to an earlier analysis of a few hundred of the donors, about 190 million T cells yielded 90 million to 140 million unique TCR beta sequences and roughly 280 Gb of sequence data. Around 300 gigabases of sequencing data and some 85 million unique TCR sequences were included in an early release covering several hundred HLA-typed donors. The genetic ancestry cluster associated with self-reported Caucasian donors included roughly 84% of the roughly 400 genotyped donors. The study aimed to test whether cataloging public T cell receptors could reveal signatures of past pathogen exposure. The T cell repertoires of under 750 subjects were profiled by immunosequencing and related to cytomegalovirus serostatus. Along with the approximately 620-subject first cohort, a separate validation cohort of more than 90 different subjects was used. To predict cytomegalovirus infection status, the study combined high-throughput TCR immunosequencing, statistical association of individual TCRs with disease status, and machine learning. A later analysis re-examined previously published TCR beta repertoires from 500 to 700 donors and added high-resolution HLA genotyping to investigate patterns of TCR occurrence. In the later analysis, no new phenotypic data were used to find candidate immune exposures; instead, reliance was placed on TCR beta sequences and their occurrence across donors. In an earlier analysis of a few hundred of the donors, high-throughput TCR beta sequencing was used to judge whether each TCR beta V gene segment behaved as functional or pseudogenic. Donor age, sex, ethnicity and CMV serostatus were compiled together with the repertoire data. Genome-wide SNP genotypes for about 65% of the 666 donors were used in a later genetic analysis, which treated that subset as a discovery cohort. All discovery cohort repertoires had been generated using a single sequencing platform. HLA typing included class I and class II loci at four-digit resolution. Typing coverage varied by locus: roughly 620-640 donors for A, B, C, DRB1 and DQB1; roughly 500 for DQA1; about 590 for DPA1; roughly 470 for DPB1. Roughly five DR-DQ haplotypes were handled as single units for association and clustering because linkage in the cohort was strong. Among a few hundred genotyped donors of the cohort, an average of approximately 250,000 unique TCR beta nucleotide sequences were sequenced per donor, around 18% of them non-productive. The paper's findings and limits, for the study overall: A further reported finding was that TCR beta sequences accurately predicted the HLA-A and HLA-B alleles for most subjects in the first cohort. In vitro tests confirmed that a few of the cytomegalovirus-associated TCR beta chains recognize cytomegalovirus antigens. Presence/absence analyses assumed roughly uniform sequencing depth across donors, an assumption that may not hold. In a later analysis, TCR association rates were found to vary across HLA loci, with the most associated TCRs seen for DRB1 alleles and the fewest for HLA-C alleles. Correlated functional status among segregating V segments might be attributable to linkage disequilibrium, but an unknown experimental factor could not be ruled out. For the cohort, immune exposure information was limited to CMV serostatus. A later genetic analysis associated a missense DCLRE1C variant with V-gene and J-gene trimming of TCR beta chains, and an independent cohort replicated the association. Because HLA typing was unavailable for some donors at each locus, only the typed subset was used in association tests. Because counts were too low, about 15 rarely observed V segments, including chromosome 9 orphons, were left out of the earlier analysis of about 500 of the donors. Compared with the roughly 700-donor mean, donors in an Asian-associated ancestry cluster had fewer N-insertions in productive TCRs, according to a later genetic analysis. Assigning TCR associations to individual alleles was difficult when HLA alleles, especially DR and DQ, strongly co-occurred. In the study, some 180 TCR beta chains were listed as associated with cytomegalovirus. The authors suggested that the approach could potentially be generalized to other disease states and immunological phenotypes. At a false discovery rate of 0.05, a later analysis linked 15,000 to 20,000 TCR beta sequences to specific HLA alleles. While some public TCRs were present in many individuals, most TCR sequences turned up only very rarely across donors. In a later analysis, HLA-associated TCR beta chains showed more clonal expansion and lower generation probabilities than non-associated chains that were equally common. Some IMGT-functional V segments, including TRBV6-2 and TRBV6-3, could not be told apart with the 87-base-pair reads, so those segments were excluded. According to a later analysis, most CMV-associated TCR beta chains appeared to be HLA-restricted, and the HLA associations seemed to be driven largely by CMV exposure. The classifier was reported to diagnose cytomegalovirus status with high specificity and sensitivity in both the original and validation cohorts. An earlier analysis of 587 of the donors showed that most TCR beta V segments appeared in productive rearrangements either about 90% or about 30% of the time, which broadly matched IMGT annotations. According to a later analysis, parvovirus B19, influenza, CMV and Epstein-Barr virus appeared linked to several top co-occurrence clusters. A cluster of highly shared sequence variants was judged likely to represent a technical artifact of the sequencing pipeline. In this cohort, only TCR beta chains were sequenced, and detectable features were limited by the absence of alpha or paired-chain data.

This clone was detected only once. Its target antigen remains unknown. Nothing much larger sits one base from this clone, and base qualities are not available. The library was produced with the immunoSEQ multiplex PCR assay. For the multiplex PCR, a mixture combining 60 forward primers for TCR Vbeta segments and 13 reverse primers for TCR Jbeta segments was used. The CDR3 region of rearranged TCR beta genes was amplified from genomic DNA by a multiplex PCR assay. The amplified TCR beta libraries were sequenced on the Illumina HiSeq System as 87-base-pair reads. In the authors' own workflow: A later analysis tallied around 80 million unique TCR beta chains across the approximately 670 repertoires, and around 10 million of those chains were shared by two or more donors. To remove PCR and sequencing errors, raw reads were error-corrected and collapsed into unique sequences using a nearest-neighbor algorithm that merged closely related sequences. To assign V, D and J gene segments, CDR3 sequences were aligned to IMGT reference sequences. For a sequence to be retained, a match of at least six nucleotides to both a V gene segment and a J gene segment was required. A rearrangement was called productive if the CDR3 had no stop codons and remained in frame with V and J, and every other rearrangement was called non-productive. CDR3 was defined by IMGT convention, running from the second conserved V-encoded cysteine to the conserved J-encoded phenylalanine. The earlier analysis of about 530 of the donors excluded any sequence lacking an unambiguous match to a single V gene segment. In an earlier analysis of 587 of the donors, a V segment was called functional when productive rearrangements were above 56.7%, and segregating when the standard deviation between donors exceeded 5%. A statistical classification framework was developed to diagnose cytomegalovirus status using the catalog of TCR beta chain sequences. In a later analysis, TCR nucleotide sequences were compared against IMGT/GENE-DB human TR gene sequences so that V and J genes could be assigned. In a later analysis, CDR3 sequences and most-parsimonious VDJ recombination scenarios were assigned using the TCRdist pipeline. In a later analysis, each TCR beta chain was defined by its CDR3 amino acid sequence together with its V-gene family, and reads lacking a unique V-gene family were excluded. To address suspected cross-contamination and a sequencing artifact, a later analysis removed over 500 highly shared, low-generation-probability nucleotide sequences. In a later analysis, a clonal expansion index for each public chain was calculated from normalized within-repertoire ranks of inferred template counts. In a later analysis, generation probabilities were computed with a VDJ recombination model fitted to out-of-frame rearrangements, and the resulting probabilities were checked against IGoR. Hypergeometric tests were used in a later analysis to score TCR-TCR, TCR-HLA and TCR-CMV co-occurrence, with a repertoire-size bias correction applied to the TCR pairs. False discovery rates were estimated in a later analysis by permuting HLA or CMV assignments 20 times. In a later analysis, co-occurring TCRs were grouped with DBSCAN, and TCRdist sequence similarity was added when clustering was performed within HLA-allele-positive subsets. Repertoires with fewer than 30,000 or more than 120,000 public chains, plus five repertoires with anomalous nucleotide sharing, were excluded from co-occurrence clustering. This is the immuneACCESS table as TCRdb keeps it, with only in-frame sequences that have V and J called. A part of the clones is gone; compared with another copy, unresolved V genes explain less than half, and the rest is unexplained. V, J and clone size reflect that table, while D and trimming were determined from the DNA. The table for this sample lists 85,000 to 90,000 clones; 75% to 90% of them were counted only once. The ten top clones hold approximately 2.3% of the sample.

The cohort consisted of 650 to 700 healthy bone marrow donors. At the time of sampling, every cohort member was nominally healthy, though immune exposures that went unrecorded were likely present. The donor was CMV seronegative and was included in the group of a few hundred seronegative cohort members. Each donor provided a peripheral blood sample, and peripheral blood mononuclear cells were used for TCR beta sequencing. The Qiagen DNeasy Blood Extraction Kit was used to extract genomic DNA from the blood cell samples. V loses 0 bases at its end and J loses 6 bases; junction bases beyond the gene matches: 7. The CDR3 covers 15 residues, taking in both the cysteine and the phenylalanine. This entry keeps only the CDR3 DNA: 45 bases, framed from base 1. CDR1 and CDR2 were assigned from the germline V gene as KGHSH and LQKENI.

Sequencing input: PBMCs. The rearranged chain carries TRBV18 and TRBJ1-1, with TRBD1 identical over 7 junction bases. This clonotype was sampled from a man aged 18 to 29 in good health and CMV-seronegative. The bases read TGTGCCAGCTCACCACCAAGGGGGCGCAGCCCTGAAGCTTTCTTT. It translates to CASSPPRGRSPEAFF.